What follows is one T cell receptor (beta chain) and its context. A few counts support this clone. The antigen this receptor binds is unknown. Base quality data are lacking; no much larger clone is found one base away. The data belong to a study of blood T cell repertoires in COVID-19 (dated by TCRdb to about 2020). A note on the overall study: Collaborator samples came from the United States, Italy and Spain and covered acute and convalescent phases of COVID-19. Where available, HLA class I and class II types were taken from metadata supplied by the sample provider and were not determined by assay-based typing. Deeply sampled blood TCRbeta repertoires from subjects exposed to, actively infected with, or recovered from COVID-19 were included in the dataset. The samples were drawn from the first 160 participants of the ongoing ImmuneRACE study and from 1,200 or so subjects provided by 6 global collaborators. The sample metadata nearly always contained a de-identified subject ID, COVID-19 status, age in years and sex. A freely available public database, intended as a resource for researchers studying the immune response to SARS-CoV-2, is where the repertoires were released. The material from the prospective study consisted of cDNA or gDNA derived from T cells, B-cell-depleted T cells, or PBMCs.

CDR1 and CDR2 are read off the germline V gene as SGHRS and YFSETQ. There are 15 amino acids in the CDR3, from cysteine to phenylalanine inclusive. The DNA shown is the 45-base CDR3, in frame from base 1. The trim is 0 bases for V and 5 bases for J, with a gap of 15 bases between the germline ends. TCRbeta CDR3 regions were amplified from genomic DNA by means of the immunoSEQ Assay, a bias-controlled multiplex PCR. The study's processing was this. Nucleated cell counts per sample were estimated from amplification of reference gene primers within the assay. To quantify the absolute abundance of each unique TCRbeta CDR3 rearrangement, sequence reads were collapsed and filtered. For each sample, productive Simpson clonality was calculated as the square root of Simpson's diversity index over productive rearrangements. Imported from immuneACCESS, the table was reduced by TCRdb to in-frame sequences with V and J called. These copies leave out some clones; in studies compared against another copy, an unresolved V gene accounts for under half, and the cause of the remainder is not known. Clone size and the V and J calls come from that table; the DNA yielded D and trimming. This sample is represented by over 45,000 clones; 65% to 85% of them were singletons. 15% to 20% of the sample belongs to the ten largest clones.

Study-wide conclusions, independent of this receptor: The amount of clinical and demographic metadata varied by source and participant and was provided uncurated.

Each collaborating institution followed its own protocols to collect whole blood in K2EDTA tubes. For TCRbeta analysis, collaborator samples were shipped as frozen whole blood, as isolated PBMCs, or as DNA extracted from either sample type. The clonotype comes from a human donor with active or convalescent COVID-19. The donor label of this sample is uncertain. The rearranged segments are TRBV5-1 and TRBJ2-7, with TRBD1 as a weak D call on 6 bases. Sequenced material: peripheral blood. DNA sequence: TGCGCCAGCAGCTTGGTGCCAGGGGTTGTGAACGAGCAGTACTTC. Its protein is CASSLVPGVVNEQYF.